The 16 T cell receptor beta chains below come from one sample, sequenced in a study of CD8+CD57+ T cells in acquired aplastic anemia. Genomic DNA acted as the template from which TCR beta VDJ combination and CDR3 sequence profiling were carried out. TCRdb reprocessed the reads with MiXCR, giving one entry per CDR3 protein. The table records around 400,000 distinct CDR3 sequences, about two thirds of them present only once. Sequenced material: sorted CD4+, CD8+, or CD8+CD57+ T cells (not recorded which) from PBMCs. The receptors stem from a human donor in good health, serving as a control.

With regard to this clonotype: The missing conserved phenylalanine or tryptophan at the end of this CDR3 makes a read error likely. No DNA is shown, since the ends of the CDR3 on it are uncertain; the CDR3 is the one TCRdb lists. The chain uses TRBV7-2 and TRBJ1-6; the table's TRBD1 call for D was not verified on the DNA. Germline CDR1 and CDR2: SGHTA and FQGNSA. A total of 13 residues make up the CDR3, ends included. CDR3 region: CASSPSNQPQHYC.

This clonotype was recorded many times. J is TRBJ2-3 and V is TRBV19; TRBD1 agrees at 9 bases. V dropped 8 bases and J dropped 0; count of bases not matched to a gene: 6. Germline V lookup: CDR1 LNHDA, CDR2 SQIVND (reference sequence). CDR3 length: 15 amino acids. DNA of the CDR3: TGTGCCAGTGTTGACAGGGGGGGAAGCACAGATACGCAGTATTTT. This gives the protein CASVDRGGSTDTQYF.

As to this clonotype: The conserved phenylalanine or tryptophan is not found at the CDR3 terminus, so this likely reflects a read error. The limits of the CDR3 on the DNA are not certain, so only TCRdb's listed CDR3 is given. The CDR3 loop reads CSVTGQGDSSPHV. The chain uses TRBV29-1 and TRBJ1-6; the table names TRBD1, a call not compared with the DNA. Both ends counted, the CDR3 spans 13 residues. Germline CDR1 reads SQVTM; CDR2 reads ANQGSEA.

This chain joins TRBV9 and TRBJ1-6, with D hard to call. This CDR3 has 14 residues. Germline CDR1 reads SGDLS; CDR2 reads YYNGEE. The V gene lost 0 bases and the J gene lost 7 bases, with 8 bases spanning the gap. The CDR3 loop reads CASSVGGRNSPLHF. CDR3 DNA: TGTGCCAGCAGCGTAGGGGGTAGGAATTCACCCCTCCACTTT.

This clonotype appeared once. The gene calls are TRBV5-4 and TRBJ1-6; D gene ambiguous. Germline loops: CDR1 SGHNT, CDR2 YYREEE (reference sequence). The CDR3 covers 14 residues. V lost 4 bases and J lost 7, with 12 bases in between. This CDR3 reads CASSQNTYNSPLHF. The CDR3 bases are TGTGCCAGCAGCCAAAACACGTACAATTCACCCCTCCACTTT.

J is TRBJ2-1 and V is TRBV29-1; perhaps TRBD1 as D (5 bases). Trimming left V 4 bases short and J 5 bases short, with 9 bases between. CDR1 is SQVTM, CDR2 ANQGSEA, per germline. The CDR3 has 12 amino acids. The CDR3 region has the DNA TGCAGCGTTGGCCAGGGAAACAATGAGCAGTTCTTC. Translating it yields CSVGQGNNEQFF.

The chain combines TRBV10-1 with TRBJ2-1; 11 bases map to TRBD2. Germline V gene data show CDR1 as WNHNN and CDR2 as SYGVQD (reference sequence). This CDR3 is 16 amino acids long. V was clipped by 3 bases and J by 6 bases; unmatched bases: 7. The chain's CDR3 is CASSDLAGGVANEQFF. The CDR3 DNA is TGCGCCAGCAGTGACCTAGCGGGGGGTGTCGCCAATGAGCAGTTCTTC.

This clonotype came up once. The chain carries TRBV7-2 and TRBJ2-7; TRBD2 matches at 9 bases. This CDR3 region has 17 residues. Unmatched junction bases numbered 13, after V lost 5 bases and J lost 2 bases. Germline V gives CDR1 SGHTA, CDR2 FQGNSA. CDR3 region: CASSPSTSGQQTYEQYF. The CDR3 DNA is TGTGCCAGCAGCCCTTCGACTAGCGGTCAGCAAACCTACGAGCAGTACTTC.

With respect to this clonotype: Likely a read error: the CDR3 ends without its conserved phenylalanine or tryptophan. The DNA is omitted, as the CDR3 cannot be located on it reliably, and the CDR3 follows TCRdb's listing. The chain recombines TRBV2 with TRBJ1-2; the table's TRBD1 call for D was not verified on the DNA. The CDR3 region is 13 residues in length, termini included. Germline V gives CDR1 SNHLY, CDR2 FYNNEI. CDR3 protein: CASGEDRAAGSTY.

This clonotype has ten or more counts. This chain joins TRBV7-6 and TRBJ2-5; 9 positions match TRBD2. The junction had 11 bases not matched to a gene; V was cut back by 4 bases and J by 5 bases. The CDR3 length is 16 residues. Germline CDR1 and CDR2: SGHVS and FNYEAQ. CDR3 sequence reads: CASSSSGGPRGETQYF. CDR3 nucleotide sequence: TGTGCCAGCAGCTCCAGCGGGGGGCCTAGGGGCGAGACCCAGTACTTC.

Concerning this clonotype: A much larger clone is a single base away; this may be a read error. The chain carries TRBV30 and TRBJ1-5; 8 bases are a match to TRBD1. The CDR3 spans 12 residues. CDR1 and CDR2 (germline): GTSNPN, SVGIG (reference sequence). This chain's CDR3 is CASGQEDQTQHF. CDR3 coding DNA: TGTGCCTCGGGACAGGAAGATCAGACCCAGCATTTT. The entire variable domain, with the rest obtained from reference TRBV30 and TRBJ1-5, is as follows: SQTIHQWPATLVQPVGSPLSLECTVEGTSNPNLYWYRQAAGRGLQLLFYSVGIGQISSEVPQNLSASRPQDRQFILSSKKLLLSDSGFYLCASGQEDQTQHFGDGTRLSIL.

This sequence joins TRBV9 and TRBJ2-7; weak D call: TRBD2 (6 bases). The germline CDR1 and CDR2 sequences are SGDLS and YYNGEE. V lost 3 bases and J lost 0, with 13 bases in between. This CDR3 is built from 15 residues. The CDR3 coding sequence is TGTGCCAGCAGCGCAGAGGCGGGAAGCTCCTACGAGCAGTACTTC. Translation: CASSAEAGSSYEQYF.

V is TRBV5-1 and J is TRBJ2-5; 7 nucleotides line up with TRBD2. The germline gives CDR1 SGHRS, CDR2 YFSETQ. CDR3 length equals 13 residues. The V segment lost 5 bases and the J segment 4 bases; nucleotides outside the gene matches: 5. CDR3 amino acids: CASRTTSAETQYF. The CDR3 region has the DNA TGCGCCAGCAGAACAACTAGCGCAGAGACCCAGTACTTC.

This clonotype came up many times. The rearrangement joins TRBV6-1 to TRBJ2-7, with 8 bases matching TRBD1. The CDR3 has 13 residues. Germline CDR1 MNHNS, CDR2 SASEGT. With V trimmed by 3 bases and J by 5 bases, 3 bases remained unmatched. CDR3 coding DNA: TGTGCCAGCAGTGAGACAGGGGAGGACGAGCAGTACTTC. It yields the protein CASSETGEDEQYF.

The chain combines TRBV12-3 or TRBV12-4 with TRBJ1-2; D gene ambiguous. Trimming cost V 4 bases and J 8 bases, with 14 bases left between them. The length of the CDR3 is 13 residues. CDR3 DNA: TGTGCCAGCAGTTACCCAGGACGAGGAGGCTACACCTTC. Translation: CASSYPGRGGYTF.

This clonotype was seen many times. The chain carries TRBV24-1 and TRBJ1-1, with no clear D. This CDR3 region has 13 residues. Germline V gives CDR1 KGHDR, CDR2 SFDVKD. Trimming shortened V by 4 bases and J by 1 base, and 6 bases separated the two germline ends. The CDR3 nucleotides are TGTGCCACCAGTGAAGGACCGAACACTGAAGCTTTCTTT. It specifies CATSEGPNTEAFF.